This T cell receptor (beta chain) came from a study of cytomegalovirus exposure and HLA in healthy donors (TCRdb year 2017). Study-level background: An earlier analysis of some 550 of the donors reported roughly 300 Gb of sequence data and more than 90 million unique TCR beta sequences from about 179 million T cells. Besides the first cohort of roughly 700 subjects, a separate validation cohort made up of roughly 120 different subjects was used. Roughly five DR-DQ haplotypes were handled as single units for association and clustering, since linkage in the cohort was strong. To predict cytomegalovirus infection status, the study combined high-throughput TCR immunosequencing, statistical association of individual TCRs with disease status, and machine learning. An early release that covered approximately 600 HLA-typed donors contained approximately 290 gigabases of sequencing data and around 80 million unique TCR sequences. Using immunosequencing, the study profiled T cell repertoires from about 650 subjects and related those repertoires to cytomegalovirus serostatus. A later genetic analysis took genome-wide SNP genotypes for about three fifths of the 666 donors and used that subset as a discovery cohort. Among some 410 genotyped donors of the cohort, an average of approximately 250,000 unique TCR beta nucleotide sequences were sequenced per donor, about a sixth of them non-productive. An earlier analysis of some 600 of the donors applied high-throughput TCR beta sequencing to assess whether each TCR beta V gene segment acted as functional or pseudogenic. Of the roughly 400 genotyped donors, 65% to 90% were placed in the genetic ancestry cluster associated with self-reported Caucasian donors. Alongside the repertoire data, information on donor age, sex, ethnicity and CMV serostatus was compiled. Typing coverage varied by locus: about 620-640 donors for A, B, C, DRB1 and DQB1; some 520 for DQA1; over 600 for DPA1; roughly 450 for DPB1. Every repertoire in the discovery cohort had been generated on one and the same sequencing platform. Rather than drawing on any new phenotypic data, the later analysis identified candidate immune exposures from TCR beta sequences and the way those sequences occurred across donors. HLA typing included class I and class II loci at four-digit resolution. To study patterns of TCR occurrence, a later analysis re-analyzed previously published TCR beta repertoires from under 750 donors and added high-resolution HLA genotyping. The study aimed to test whether signatures of past pathogen exposure could be identified by cataloging public T cell receptors.

A word on this clone: This clone's antigen is unknown. One base away there is no much larger clone; base qualities are not given.

What the work shows at the level of the full study, not this receptor alone: CMV serostatus was the only immune exposure information available for the cohort. A total of about 180 TCR beta chains were listed by the study as associated with cytomegalovirus. A later analysis found that HLA-associated TCR beta chains were more clonally expanded and had lower generation probabilities than equally common non-associated chains. Because counts were too low, roughly 17 rarely observed V segments, including chromosome 9 orphons, were left out of the earlier analysis of about 620 of the donors. The classifier was reported to diagnose cytomegalovirus status with high specificity and sensitivity in both the original and validation cohorts. In a later analysis, several top co-occurrence clusters were reported to appear linked to parvovirus B19, influenza, CMV and Epstein-Barr virus. Linkage disequilibrium might explain the correlated functional status among segregating V segments, but an unknown experimental factor could not be excluded. Presence/absence analyses assumed roughly uniform sequencing depth across donors, an assumption that may not hold. According to the authors, the approach could potentially be generalized to other disease states and immunological phenotypes. Across donors, most TCR sequences were observed very rarely, whereas some public TCRs were present in many individuals. Broadly in line with IMGT annotations, most TCR beta V segments showed up in productive rearrangements about 90% or about 30% of the time in an earlier analysis of under 700 of the donors. Because some donors lacked HLA typing at each locus, the association tests relied only on the typed subset. V-gene and J-gene trimming of TCR beta chains was associated with a missense DCLRE1C variant in a later genetic analysis, and the association was replicated in an independent cohort. In a later genetic analysis, fewer N-insertions in productive TCRs were reported among donors in an Asian-associated ancestry cluster than the roughly 640-donor mean. In vitro tests confirmed that three of the cytomegalovirus-associated TCR beta chains recognize cytomegalovirus antigens. Only TCR beta chains were sequenced in this cohort, and the absence of alpha or paired-chain data limited detectable features. A later analysis associated some 17,000 TCR beta sequences with specific HLA alleles at a false discovery rate of 0.05. According to a later analysis, TCR association rates differed among HLA loci, with DRB1 alleles showing the most associated TCRs and HLA-C alleles showing the fewest. Most CMV-associated TCR beta chains appeared to be HLA-restricted in a later analysis, and the HLA associations seemed to be driven largely by CMV exposure. A cluster of highly shared sequence variants was judged likely to represent a technical artifact of the sequencing pipeline. A further reported finding was that TCR beta sequences accurately predicted the HLA-A and HLA-B alleles for most subjects in the first cohort. When HLA alleles, especially DR and DQ, strongly co-occurred, attributing TCR associations to individual alleles was difficult.

In total, about 650 healthy bone marrow donors made up the cohort. Cohort members were all nominally healthy when sampled, although unrecorded immune exposures were likely present. The donor was CMV seropositive and belonged to the group of a few hundred seropositive cohort members. A peripheral blood sample was provided by each donor, and peripheral blood mononuclear cells were used for TCR beta sequencing. The Qiagen DNeasy Blood Extraction Kit was used to extract genomic DNA from the blood cell samples. Libraries came from the immunoSEQ multiplex PCR assay. A mixture of 60 forward primers for TCR Vbeta segments and 13 reverse primers for TCR Jbeta segments was used in the multiplex PCR. A multiplex PCR assay on genomic DNA amplified the CDR3 region of rearranged TCR beta genes. On the Illumina HiSeq System, the amplified TCR beta libraries were sequenced as 87-base-pair reads. The paper's processing steps were these. In a later analysis, tens of millions of unique TCR beta chains were counted across the roughly 670 repertoires, and about 9.9 million of these chains were shared by at least two donors. A nearest-neighbor algorithm error-corrected the raw reads and collapsed the reads into unique sequences, merging closely related sequences to remove PCR and sequencing errors. V, D and J gene segments were assigned by aligning CDR3 sequences to IMGT reference sequences. For a sequence to be retained, a match of at least six nucleotides to both a V gene segment and a J gene segment was required. Rearrangements were called productive when the CDR3 lacked stop codons and stayed in frame with V and J; all others were non-productive. Following IMGT convention, CDR3 was defined as the stretch from the second conserved V-encoded cysteine to the conserved J-encoded phenylalanine. Sequences without an unambiguous match to a single V gene segment were excluded from the earlier analysis of several hundred of the donors. In an earlier analysis of 450 to 750 of the donors, a V segment was called functional when productive rearrangements were above 56.7%, and segregating when the standard deviation between donors exceeded 5%. A statistical classification framework was built for diagnosing cytomegalovirus status from the catalog of TCR beta chain sequences. V and J gene assignment, in a later analysis, came from comparing TCR nucleotide sequences with IMGT/GENE-DB human TR gene sequences. In a later analysis, CDR3 sequences and most-parsimonious VDJ recombination scenarios were assigned using the TCRdist pipeline. In a later analysis, each TCR beta chain was defined by its CDR3 amino acid sequence together with its V-gene family, and reads without a unique V-gene family were excluded. In a later analysis, 550 to 650 highly shared, low-generation-probability nucleotide sequences were removed to address suspected cross-contamination and a sequencing artifact. A later analysis calculated a clonal expansion index for each public chain from normalized within-repertoire ranks of inferred template counts. A later analysis computed generation probabilities with a VDJ recombination model fitted to out-of-frame rearrangements, and checked the results against IGoR. In a later analysis, TCR-TCR, TCR-HLA and TCR-CMV co-occurrence was scored with hypergeometric tests, and a repertoire-size bias correction was applied to TCR pairs. False discovery rates were estimated in a later analysis by permuting HLA or CMV assignments 20 times. A later analysis grouped co-occurring TCRs with DBSCAN, adding TCRdist sequence similarity when clustering within HLA-allele-positive subsets. Co-occurrence clustering excluded repertoires with fewer than 30,000 or more than 120,000 public chains, plus five with anomalous nucleotide sharing. TCRdb took over this immuneACCESS table, retaining in-frame rearrangements with V and J assigned. Such tables are incomplete; in checked studies, under half of the missing clones stem from an unresolved V gene, and the remainder is unexplained. V and J calls and clone size are those listed in that table; D and trimming were worked out from the DNA. This sample holds about 140,000 clones; approximately 80% were observed only once. Roughly 10% of the sample is held by the ten biggest clonotypes.

The sequence came from a woman aged 55-75 years in good health and CMV-seropositive. Sequencing input: PBMCs.

The CDR3 sequence is CASSPGGRTEAFF. The DNA sequence is given as TGTGCCAGCAGCCCAGGGGGGAGGACTGAAGCTTTCTTT. The chain is made from TRBV7-9 and TRBJ1-1, with 7 bases aligning to TRBD1. Including cysteine and phenylalanine, the CDR3 has 13 amino acids. Just the 39-base CDR3 DNA is kept, in frame starting at base 1. Via the germline V gene (reference sequence), CDR1 is SEHNR and CDR2 FQNEAQ. V lost 5 bases and J lost 5 bases, and the count of bases not matched to a germline gene is 5.